A selection of T cell receptor beta chains follows, all from one sample in a study of regulatory T cells in long-lasting Graves disease. TCRdb re-called the multiplex PCR reads with MiXCR, one entry per CDR3 protein. This sample carries around 470,000 distinct CDR3 sequences, about 15% of them seen once, and the ten largest clones take more than 15%. The same data also went into a second study, on T cells in Graves' hyperthyroidism and ophthalmopathy.

The material sequenced was peripheral blood mononuclear cells (PBMCs), taken at new diagnosis, from a patient treated with antithyroid drugs. Receptors were obtained from a woman between 45 and 65 years old with Graves disease. CDR3s include the opening cysteine and the closing phenylalanine or tryptophan. D genes are given only for firm matches. Some rows have no size entry. The others give once, few or many, or a class for an expanded clone.

V gene	D gene	clone size	J gene	CDR3 DNA	CDR3 protein
TRBV20-1	TRBD1	-	TRBJ2-7	TGCAGTGCCAGGCCGAAAACCGGGACAGGGGGCGCAATCTTCTACGAGCAGTACTTC	CSARPKTGTGGAIFYEQYF
TRBV2	TRBD1	many	TRBJ1-2	TGTGCCAGCAACAGGGGGTTCTATGGCTACACCTTC	CASNRGFYGYTF
TRBV14	-	-	TRBJ2-1	TGTGCCAGCAGCCTGGTCCTAGCCTCCTACAATGAGCAGTTCTTC	CASSLVLASYNEQFF
TRBV5-1	TRBD1	few	TRBJ2-5	TGCGCCAGCAGCTGGGGGACAGAAGAGACCCAGTACTTC	CASSWGTEETQYF
TRBV4-1	-	few	TRBJ2-6	TGCGCCAGCAGCCTACAGGGTCTCTCTGGGGCCAACGTCCTGACTTTC	CASSLQGLSGANVLTF
TRBV6-2/TRBV6-3	-	many	TRBJ1-1	TGTGCCAGCAGTTACTCCCGGCAGCTGAACACTGAAGCTTTCTTT	CASSYSRQLNTEAFF
TRBV14	-	-	TRBJ2-3	TGTGCCAGCAGCCAAGCTCTGGCAGCCTACACAGATACGCAGTATTTT	CASSQALAAYTDTQYF
TRBV29-1	-	many	TRBJ2-1	TGCAGCGGGGGGACGGGTAACTCCTACAATGAGCAGTTCTTC	CSGGTGNSYNEQFF
TRBV5-1	-	many	TRBJ2-1	TGCGCCAGCAGCTTGCCCCCCCTAGCGCCCAAGGAGCATGAGCAGTTCTTC	CASSLPPLAPKEHEQFF
TRBV5-1	-	-	TRBJ1-1	TGCGCCAGCAGCTTGGGAGGGACGGGCACTGAAGCTTTCTTT	CASSLGGTGTEAFF
TRBV7-8	-	few	TRBJ2-1	TGTGCCAGCAGCTTGTTATCCTGGGAGCAGTTCTTC	CASSLLSWEQFF
TRBV20-1	TRBD2	many	TRBJ2-2	TGCAGTGCTAGAGGCAGGGGACTAGACCTCCAATTGAACACCGGGGAGCTGTTTTTT	CSARGRGLDLQLNTGELFF
TRBV4-1	TRBD1	few	TRBJ2-7	TGCGCCAGCAGCCGGGCGGGACAGGGGAACTCCGAGCAGTACTTC	CASSRAGQGNSEQYF
TRBV6-1	TRBD1	few	TRBJ1-5	TGTACCACACGGGGGACAGGGTCTATTCATCAGCCCCAGCATTTT	CTTRGTGSIHQPQHF
TRBV27	TRBD1	many	TRBJ1-1	TGTGCCAGCAGTATACAGGGGGGCCTCACTGAAGCTTTCTTT	CASSIQGGLTEAFF
TRBV5-1	TRBD1	many	TRBJ1-1	TGCGCCAGCAGCCACAAAAGACAGGGGAGTTACACTGAAGCTTTCTTT	CASSHKRQGSYTEAFF
TRBV28	TRBD2	many	TRBJ2-3	TGTGCCAGCAACCCACTAGCGGGAGGGCCGGATACGCAGTATTTT	CASNPLAGGPDTQYF
TRBV6-1	TRBD1	-	TRBJ1-1	TGTGCCAGCAGCGAGTCGTACAGGGGGGGCACTGAAGCTTTCTTT	CASSESYRGGTEAFF
TRBV5-1	-	-	TRBJ2-7	TGCGCCAGCAGCTTGGCAGCCAGAGGCTACGAGCAGTACTTC	CASSLAARGYEQYF
TRBV2	TRBD1	few	TRBJ2-3	TGTGCCTACACGGAGACAGGGGGGGCAGATACGCAGTATTTT	CAYTETGGADTQYF
TRBV2	TRBD2	few	TRBJ2-5	TGTGCCAGCAGTATAGCGGGAGTACAAGAGACCCAGTACTTC	CASSIAGVQETQYF
TRBV7-3	TRBD2	-	TRBJ2-1	TGTGCCAGCAGCTTACAGCGGGAGGGCCATGAGCAGTTCTTC	CASSLQREGHEQFF
TRBV2	-	many	TRBJ1-6	TGTGCCAGCAGTGAAGGGGGTTATATTCGTTCACCCCTCCACTTT	CASSEGGYIRSPLHF
TRBV5-6	TRBD2	many	TRBJ2-5	TGTGCCAGCAGCCCCATGACTAGCGACGTGAAGACCCAGTACTTC	CASSPMTSDVKTQYF
TRBV19	TRBD2	few	TRBJ2-7	TGTGCCAGTAGTCCAGGAATAGCGGGGGTCTACGAGCAGTACTTC	CASSPGIAGVYEQYF
TRBV5-1	-	few	TRBJ1-4	TGCGCCAGCAGCTTTCAGGGTACGAGTGAAAAACTGTTTTTT	CASSFQGTSEKLFF
TRBV4-2	-	-	TRBJ2-2	TGTGCCAGCAGCCAAGTTCAGGGCGGCGGGGAGCTGTTTTTT	CASSQVQGGGELFF
TRBV11-2	TRBD2	many	TRBJ2-1	TGCGCCAGCAGTTCCGGACTAGCGCGCTACAATGAGCAGTTCTTC	CASSSGLARYNEQFF
TRBV27	-	-	TRBJ1-1	TGTGCCAGCAGCCAAATCTATCCGGGCCTCCTTCGGGCTTTCTTT	CASSQIYPGLLRAFF
TRBV5-1	TRBD1	many	TRBJ2-1	TGCGCCAGCAGCAGGATCGACAGGGGGACAGACAATGAGCAGTTCTTC	CASSRIDRGTDNEQFF
TRBV2	-	many	TRBJ1-5	TGTGCCAGCAGGCCCTACAGGGACCAGCCCCAGCATTTT	CASRPYRDQPQHF
TRBV2	TRBD1	-	TRBJ1-6	TGTGCCGGATCCGGGACAGGGGGCTTTAATTCACCCCTCCACTTT	CAGSGTGGFNSPLHF
TRBV10-3	-	many	TRBJ2-3	TGTGCCATCAGTGTACGAGGCAGGGAACCCACAGATACGCAGTATTTT	CAISVRGREPTDTQYF
TRBV7-8	-	few	TRBJ2-3	TGTGCCAGCAGCGCTGCGACAAGGGGGACAGATACGCAGTATTTT	CASSAATRGTDTQYF
TRBV20-1	-	few	TRBJ1-2	TGCAGTACTAGTGTGGGGGGAGGCTATGGCTACACCTTC	CSTSVGGGYGYTF
TRBV10-3	-	-	TRBJ1-5	TGTGCCATCGCACAGGGCGATCAGCCCCAGCATTTT	CAIAQGDQPQHF
TRBV20-1	TRBD2	many	TRBJ2-1	TGCAGTGCTCGTAGCCAAGCGGGAGCATTCTACAATGAGCAGTTCTTC	CSARSQAGAFYNEQFF
TRBV7-8	TRBD2	many	TRBJ2-2	TGTGCCAGCAGCCCCCCGGGACTAGTGAACACCGGGGAGCTGTTTTTT	CASSPPGLVNTGELFF
TRBV6-2/TRBV6-3	-	many	TRBJ2-7	TGTGCCAGCAGTTACTCAGGGATCTACGAGCAGTACTTC	CASSYSGIYEQYF
TRBV3-1	-	many	TRBJ2-2	TGTGCCAGCAGCCTCAGACCGTGGCAGGAAAAGAACACCGGGGAGCTGTTTTTT	CASSLRPWQEKNTGELFF
TRBV2	-	many	TRBJ1-6	TGTGCCAGCAGGCCCCTAGGAGGGGCTCACGGCTCACCCCTCCACTTT	CASRPLGGAHGSPLHF
TRBV5-1	-	many	TRBJ1-2	TGCGCCAGCAGCTTGCGGGCAGGGCATGGCTACACCTTC	CASSLRAGHGYTF
TRBV12-3/TRBV12-4	TRBD1	many	TRBJ1-1	TGTGCCAGCAGCCGGACAGGGGGCTTCGGTGAAGCTTTCTTT	CASSRTGGFGEAFF
TRBV6-9	TRBD1	few	TRBJ2-1	TGTGCCAGCAGTTACGAGGGGGCGGACTACAATGAGCAGTTCTTC	CASSYEGADYNEQFF
TRBV27	-	many	TRBJ1-2	TGTGCCAGCAGCCCATCGACCCCTAACTATGGCTACACCTTC	CASSPSTPNYGYTF
TRBV4-1	TRBD1	-	TRBJ1-4	TGCGCCAGCAGCTATCCCGGGACAGCAAATGAAAAACTGTTTTTT	CASSYPGTANEKLFF
TRBV7-9	TRBD2	-	TRBJ2-1	TGTGCCAGCAGCTTAACCGGGGGGGGGCTAGCGGGAGGATCCTACAATGAGCAGTTCTTC	CASSLTGGGLAGGSYNEQFF
TRBV12-3/TRBV12-4	TRBD1	many	TRBJ2-3	TGTGCCAGCAGCCTGACAGGGGGCTATAGCACAGATACGCAGTATTTT	CASSLTGGYSTDTQYF
TRBV19	TRBD2	-	TRBJ2-1	TGTGCCAGTAGTCCGGGACTAGCGGGAGGGAGCTCCTACAATGAGCAGTTCTTC	CASSPGLAGGSSYNEQFF
TRBV9	TRBD2	few	TRBJ2-1	TGTGCCAGCAGCGCGGAGACTAGCGGGGCTTACAATGAGCAGTTCTTC	CASSAETSGAYNEQFF
TRBV7-9	TRBD2	many	TRBJ2-7	TGTGCCAGCAGTAAGGATACTAGCGTCATCTACGAGCAGTACTTC	CASSKDTSVIYEQYF
TRBV12-3/TRBV12-4	-	-	TRBJ1-2	TGTGCCAGCAGTTTCAGACAGTATGGCTACACCTTC	CASSFRQYGYTF